Following are 18 T cell receptor beta chains from one sample sequenced in a study of response to subunit inactivated influenza vaccine (dated by TCRdb to the late 2010s). Receptor amplification or capture employed RT-PCR. Instrument used: Illumina HiSeq 2500. TCRdb trimmed public reads at Q25 via fastp, called clones via MiXCR and kept in-frame beta chains. Merged by CDR3 protein, the rows form single entries marked with the most common genes and DNA. The sample table lists around 170,000 distinct CDR3 sequences, approximately 11% of them with a count of one. The ten largest make up roughly 36% of the sample. The source material was CD8+ T cells sorted from PBMCs, sampled roughly 24 months after vaccination. Receptors originate from a man between 50 and 69 years old who received an inactivated influenza vaccine. Donor details come from another sample of the same person, matched by shared clones.

The CDR3 bases are TGCAGCGCGGAGGAAAGAGGGTACACAGATACGCAGTATTTT. Protein product: CSAEERGYTDTQYF. V usage is TRBV20-1 and J usage is TRBJ2-3; D might be TRBD2 (5 bases). CDR3 size: 14 residues. Germline CDR1 and CDR2: DFQATT and SNEGSKA (reference sequence).

The chain employs TRBV11-2 and TRBJ2-7; TRBD2 is a possible D gene (6 bases). The CDR3 runs 17 residues. V was cut by 4 bases and J by 2 bases, with 21 bases left in between. Germline CDR1 reads SGHAT; CDR2 reads FQNNGV. CDR3 DNA sequence: TGTGCCAGCAGCTCCGCCTTAATCCGGGGGATAGCCTACGAGCAGTACTTC. It translates to CASSSALIRGIAYEQYF.

The chain combines TRBV7-9 with TRBJ2-1; 9 nucleotides align to TRBD1. Germline V gene data show CDR1 as SEHNR and CDR2 as FQNEAQ (reference sequence). J gave up 8 bases and V 5 bases, and 7 bases lay outside the gene matches. The CDR3 is made up of 14 amino acids. As DNA, the CDR3 is TGTGCCAGCAGCCCCTACAGGGGGCCCGATGAGCAGTTCTTC. It codes for CASSPYRGPDEQFF.

This clonotype has only a few counts. This chain joins TRBV12-3 or TRBV12-4 and TRBJ1-2; tentatively, D is TRBD1 (6 bases). Trimming stripped 5 bases from V and 2 bases from J, with 15 bases between. This CDR3 has 15 amino acids. The CDR3 DNA reads as TGTGCCAGCAGTCCAAAAGGAGGGACAAACTATGGCTACACCTTC. It yields the protein CASSPKGGTNYGYTF.

This clonotype has more than one count but fewer than ten. This chain uses TRBV28 with TRBJ2-1; a possible D gene is TRBD2 (6 bases). Germline loops: CDR1 MDHEN, CDR2 SYDVKM. V was clipped by 3 bases and J by 4 bases, with 13 bases between them. The CDR3 runs to 15 residues. For the CDR3, the DNA is TGTGCCAGCAGTTTGGGTCGGGAGATGTACAATGAGCAGTTCTTC. Translated: CASSLGREMYNEQFF.

The gene calls are TRBV4-3 and TRBJ1-2, with 7 bases aligning to TRBD1. The CDR3 sequence is 16 residues long. The germline CDR1 and CDR2 sequences are LGHNA and YSLEER. J gave up 0 bases and V 0 bases, and 4 bases lay outside the gene matches. CDR3 protein: CASSQETGSTNYGYTF. DNA of the CDR3: TGCGCCAGCAGCCAAGAGACAGGGTCTACTAACTATGGCTACACCTTC.

The gene calls are TRBV6-6 and TRBJ2-3; D may be TRBD1 (6 bases). Trimming left V 8 bases short and J 4 bases short, with 13 bases between. Germline CDR1 is MNHNY and CDR2 is SVGAGI (reference sequence). CDR3 length: 13 residues. DNA for the CDR3: TGTGCCAGCGGGGGCTACGGAGCAGATACGCAGTATTTT. This translates into CASGGYGADTQYF.

The genes are TRBV6-2 or TRBV6-3 and TRBJ1-5, with a possible D match to TRBD1 (6 bases). CDR1 and CDR2 (germline): MNHEY, SVGEGT. This CDR3 has 14 residues. The V gene lost 7 bases and the J gene lost 1 base, with 11 bases spanning the gap. The CDR3 reads CASISGVSNQPQHF. The CDR3 DNA follows: TGTGCCAGCATTTCAGGGGTGAGCAATCAGCCCCAGCATTTT.

This clonotype was seen only a few times. V and J are TRBV15 and TRBJ2-5, with D perhaps being TRBD1 or TRBD2 (5 bases each). Trimming shortened V by 3 bases and J by 5 bases, and 13 bases separated the two germline ends. This CDR3 spans 14 amino acids. CDR1 and CDR2 from the germline V gene are LNHNV and YYDKDF (reference sequence). The CDR3 here is CATSRGVTRETQYF. The DNA of the CDR3 is TGTGCCACCAGCAGGGGGGTGACAAGGGAGACCCAGTACTTC.

The V and J genes are TRBV7-6 and TRBJ2-7; 7 bases are shared with TRBD1. Germline values: CDR1 SGHVS, CDR2 FNYEAQ. Trimming at V came to 6 bases and at J to 2 bases, leaving 4 bases not matched to a gene. The CDR3 is 13 residues long. CDR3 coding DNA: TGTGCCAGCAGTCCAGGGGGTCCCTACGAGCAGTACTTC. It yields the protein CASSPGGPYEQYF.

This clonotype appeared many times. The CDR3 loop reads CATGGGSTDTQYF. In nucleotides, the CDR3 is TGTGCCACCGGGGGTGGGAGCACAGATACGCAGTATTTT. The V call is TRBV24-1, the J call TRBJ2-3; D possibly matches TRBD1 or TRBD2 (5 bases each). CDR1 is KGHDR and CDR2 is SFDVKD in the germline V gene. V gave up 9 bases and J gave up 0 bases, with 9 bases separating them. CDR3 length: 13 amino acids.

The V call is TRBV11-2, the J call TRBJ2-7, with unresolved D. The length of the CDR3 is 15 residues. V dropped 0 bases and J dropped 4 bases, with 13 bases sitting between them. Germline CDR1 is SGHAT and CDR2 is FQNNGV. The CDR3 DNA follows: TGTGCCAGCAGCTTAGACGTAGGGCAGTCGTACGAGCAGTACTTC. This gives the protein CASSLDVGQSYEQYF. The variable domain in full, with the rest retrieved from reference TRBV11-2 and TRBJ2-7, is EAGVAQSPRYKIIEKRQSVAFWCNPISGHATLYWYQQILGQGPKLLIQFQNNGVVDDSQLPKDRFSAERLKGVDSTLKIQPAKLEDSAVYLCASSLDVGQSYEQYFGPGTRLTVT.

The chain is built from TRBV7-9 and TRBJ2-7, with D perhaps TRBD2 (5 bases). CDR3 length: 14 residues. Germline V gives CDR1 SEHNR, CDR2 FQNEAQ (reference sequence). The V and J ends lost 5 bases and 4 bases respectively, with 15 bases between them. CDR3 coding DNA: TGTGCCAGCAGCCCGTCCCCAGGCGGGTACGAGCAGTACTTC. It encodes CASSPSPGGYEQYF.

This clonotype has a count of ten or more. The chain has TRBV30 and TRBJ2-2, with 12 bases fitting TRBD2. J lost 5 bases, V lost 5 bases, and 3 bases had no gene match. The CDR3 extends over 14 amino acids. Per the germline V gene, CDR1 is GTSNPN and CDR2 is SVGIG (reference sequence). This chain's CDR3 is CAWDTSGGTGELFF. CDR3 bases: TGTGCCTGGGATACTAGCGGGGGGACCGGGGAGCTGTTTTTT.

The sample holds many counts of this clonotype. The chain recombines TRBV29-1 with TRBJ2-2, with 14 bases identical to TRBD2. CDR3 length: 18 amino acids. Trimming at V came to 6 bases and at J to 6 bases, leaving 15 bases not matched to a gene. The V gene's germline CDR1 is SQVTM and CDR2 ANQGSEA. In nucleotides, the CDR3 is TGCAGCGTATCCCGACCGGGACTAGCGGGAGATCTCGCCGGGGAGCTGTTTTTT. This translates into CSVSRPGLAGDLAGELFF.

The chain combines TRBV11-2 with TRBJ2-3; D not certain. CDR1 and CDR2 from the germline V gene are SGHAT and FQNNGV. The V and J ends lost 4 bases and 2 bases respectively, with 7 bases between them. This CDR3 has 13 amino acids. The CDR3 nucleotides read TGTGCCAGCAGCTGGGCCGCCACAGATACGCAGTATTTT. As protein: CASSWAATDTQYF.

This clonotype was counted between two and nine times. The CDR3 spells CASSHGNEQFF. In DNA, the CDR3 is TGTGCCAGCAGCCATGGCAATGAGCAGTTCTTC. V and J are TRBV7-8 and TRBJ2-1; D is ambiguous. This CDR3 contains 11 residues. Trimming pared 5 bases from V and 6 bases from J, leaving 5 bases between. Looked up from germline, CDR1 is SGHVS and CDR2 is FQNEAQ.

This clonotype was counted only a few times. CDR3 sequence: CSARVGGVAKNIQYF. The DNA of the CDR3 is TGCAGTGCTAGAGTGGGGGGGGTAGCCAAAAACATTCAGTACTTC. The J gene is TRBJ2-4, the V gene TRBV20-1; 7 nucleotides agree with TRBD2. V lost 1 base to trimming and J lost 0 bases; unmatched junction nucleotides: 3. Germline CDR1 DFQATT, CDR2 SNEGSKA (reference sequence). This CDR3 is 15 amino acids long.